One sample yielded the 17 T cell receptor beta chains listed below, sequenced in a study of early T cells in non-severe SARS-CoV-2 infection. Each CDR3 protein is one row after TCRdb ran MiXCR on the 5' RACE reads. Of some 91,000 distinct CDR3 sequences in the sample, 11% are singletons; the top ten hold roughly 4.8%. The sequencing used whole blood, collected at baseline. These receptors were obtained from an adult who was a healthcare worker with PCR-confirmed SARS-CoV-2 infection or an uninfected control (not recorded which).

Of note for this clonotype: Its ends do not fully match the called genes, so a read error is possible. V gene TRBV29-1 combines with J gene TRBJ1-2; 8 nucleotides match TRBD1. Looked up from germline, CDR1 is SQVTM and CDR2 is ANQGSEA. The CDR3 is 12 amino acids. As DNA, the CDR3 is TGCAGCGTGGACGGGACAGGTCGTGGCTACGCCTTC. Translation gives CSVDGTGRGYAF.

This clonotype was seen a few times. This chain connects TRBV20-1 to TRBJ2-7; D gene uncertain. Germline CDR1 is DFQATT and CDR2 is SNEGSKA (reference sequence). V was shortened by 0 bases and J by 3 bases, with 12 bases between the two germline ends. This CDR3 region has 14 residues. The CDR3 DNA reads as TGCAGTGCTAGAGATGTCAAGTCCGACTACGAGCAGTACTTC. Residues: CSARDVKSDYEQYF.

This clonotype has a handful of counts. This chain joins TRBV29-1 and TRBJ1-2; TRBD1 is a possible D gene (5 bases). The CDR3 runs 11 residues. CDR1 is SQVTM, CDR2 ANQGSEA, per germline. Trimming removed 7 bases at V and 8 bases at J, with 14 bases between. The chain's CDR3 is CSASTGTGYTF. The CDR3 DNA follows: TGCAGCGCCTCAACCGGGACCGGCTACACCTTC.

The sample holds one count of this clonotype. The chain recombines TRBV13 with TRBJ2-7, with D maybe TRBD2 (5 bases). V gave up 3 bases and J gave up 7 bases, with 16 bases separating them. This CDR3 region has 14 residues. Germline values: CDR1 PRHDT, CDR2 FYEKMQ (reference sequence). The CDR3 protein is CASSFGVEGREQYF. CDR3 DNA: TGTGCCAGCAGCTTTGGGGTCGAGGGAAGAGAGCAGTACTTC.

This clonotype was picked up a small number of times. The CDR3 bases are TGTGCCAGCAGCTTACAGCAGTTCACCGGGGAGCTGTTTTTT. This encodes CASSLQQFTGELFF. The V gene is TRBV7-2, the J gene TRBJ2-2, with D hard to call. Germline V lookup: CDR1 SGHTA, CDR2 FQGNSA. The CDR3 covers 14 residues. Trimming cost V 2 bases and J 4 bases, with 8 bases left between them.

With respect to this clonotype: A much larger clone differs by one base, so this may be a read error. The CDR3 here is CASGQLDTEAFF. Here the CDR3 DNA reads TGTGCCAGCGGACAGTTGGACACTGAAGCTTTCTTT. This chain joins TRBV6-6 and TRBJ1-1, with TRBD1 as a possible D gene (6 bases). This CDR3 is 12 amino acids long. The V and J ends lost 8 bases and 3 bases respectively, with 10 bases between them. Germline assignment: CDR1 MNHNY and CDR2 SVGAGI (reference sequence).

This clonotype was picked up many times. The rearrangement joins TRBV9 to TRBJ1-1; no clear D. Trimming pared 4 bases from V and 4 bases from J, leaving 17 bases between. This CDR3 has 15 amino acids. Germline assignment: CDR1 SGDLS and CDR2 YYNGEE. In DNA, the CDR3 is TGTGCCAGCAGCTTTAGCTCGGAGATTGGCACTGAAGCTTTCTTT. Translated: CASSFSSEIGTEAFF.

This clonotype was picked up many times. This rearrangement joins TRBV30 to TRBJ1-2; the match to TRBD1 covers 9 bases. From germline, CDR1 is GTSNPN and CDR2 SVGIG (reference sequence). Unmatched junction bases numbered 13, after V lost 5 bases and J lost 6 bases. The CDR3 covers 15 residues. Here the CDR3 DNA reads TGTGCCTGGGCTAGGGACAGGGCGAGAGATCATGGCTACACCTTC. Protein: CAWARDRARDHGYTF.

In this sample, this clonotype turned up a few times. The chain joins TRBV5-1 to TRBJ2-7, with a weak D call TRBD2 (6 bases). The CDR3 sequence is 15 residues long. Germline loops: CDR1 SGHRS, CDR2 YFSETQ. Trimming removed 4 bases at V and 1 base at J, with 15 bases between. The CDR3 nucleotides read TGCGCCAGCAGCCAGCGTGGGGGAGGTTCCTACGAGCAGTACTTC. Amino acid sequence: CASSQRGGGSYEQYF.

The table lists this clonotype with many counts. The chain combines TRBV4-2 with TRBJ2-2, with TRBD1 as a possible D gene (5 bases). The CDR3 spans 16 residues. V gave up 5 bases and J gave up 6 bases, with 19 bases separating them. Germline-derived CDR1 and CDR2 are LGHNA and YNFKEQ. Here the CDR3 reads CASSSTWGSRAGELFF. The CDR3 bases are TGTGCCAGCAGCTCTACCTGGGGCTCCAGGGCCGGGGAGCTGTTTTTT.

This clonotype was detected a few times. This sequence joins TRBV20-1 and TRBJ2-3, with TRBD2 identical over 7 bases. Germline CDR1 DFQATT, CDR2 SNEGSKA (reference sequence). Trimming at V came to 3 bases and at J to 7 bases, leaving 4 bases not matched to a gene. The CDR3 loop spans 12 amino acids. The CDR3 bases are TGCAGTGCTAGTACGGGGGGTTATACGCAGTATTTT. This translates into CSASTGGYTQYF.

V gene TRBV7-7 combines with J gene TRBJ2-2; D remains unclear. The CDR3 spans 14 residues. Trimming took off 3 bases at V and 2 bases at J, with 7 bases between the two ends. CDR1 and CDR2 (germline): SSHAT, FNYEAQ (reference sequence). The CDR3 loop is CASSLGSNTGELFF. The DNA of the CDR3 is TGTGCCAGCAGCTTGGGCAGCAACACCGGGGAGCTGTTTTTT.

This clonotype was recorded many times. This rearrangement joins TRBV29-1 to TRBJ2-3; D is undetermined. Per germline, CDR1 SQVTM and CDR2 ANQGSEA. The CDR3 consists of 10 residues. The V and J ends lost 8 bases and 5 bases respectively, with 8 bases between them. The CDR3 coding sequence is TGCAGCCTTTTCCTAGATACGCAGTATTTT. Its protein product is CSLFLDTQYF.

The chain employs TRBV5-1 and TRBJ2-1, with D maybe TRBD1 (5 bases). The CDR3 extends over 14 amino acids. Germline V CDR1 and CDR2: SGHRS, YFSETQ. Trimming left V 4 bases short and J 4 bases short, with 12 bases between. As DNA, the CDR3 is TGCGCCAGCAGCCCAACCGACAGATACAATGAGCAGTTCTTC. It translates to CASSPTDRYNEQFF.

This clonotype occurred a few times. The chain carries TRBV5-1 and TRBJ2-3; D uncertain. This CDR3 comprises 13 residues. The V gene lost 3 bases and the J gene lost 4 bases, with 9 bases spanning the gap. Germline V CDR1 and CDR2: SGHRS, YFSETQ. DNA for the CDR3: TGCGCCAGCAGCTGGAGAGGCCCAGATACGCAGTATTTT. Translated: CASSWRGPDTQYF.

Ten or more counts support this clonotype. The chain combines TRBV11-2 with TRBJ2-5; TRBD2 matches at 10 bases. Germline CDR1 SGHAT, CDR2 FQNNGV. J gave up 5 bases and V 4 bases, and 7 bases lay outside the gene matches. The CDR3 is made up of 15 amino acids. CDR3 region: CASSSGTSDGETQYF. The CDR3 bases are TGTGCCAGCAGCTCCGGGACTAGCGACGGGGAGACCCAGTACTTC. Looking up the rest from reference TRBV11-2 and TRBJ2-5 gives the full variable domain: EAGVAQSPRYKIIEKRQSVAFWCNPISGHATLYWYQQILGQGPKLLIQFQNNGVVDDSQLPKDRFSAERLKGVDSTLKIQPAKLEDSAVYLCASSSGTSDGETQYFGPGTRLLVL.

The CDR3 sequence: CASSQEGGGTDTQYF. The CDR3 region has the DNA TGTGCCAGCAGCCAAGAAGGGGGGGGCACAGATACGCAGTATTTT. The V call is TRBV4-2, the J call TRBJ2-3; the D gene is possibly TRBD2 (7 bases). Germline-derived CDR1 and CDR2 are LGHNA and YNFKEQ. Trimming stripped 0 bases from V and 1 base from J, with 8 bases between. The CDR3 has 15 residues.